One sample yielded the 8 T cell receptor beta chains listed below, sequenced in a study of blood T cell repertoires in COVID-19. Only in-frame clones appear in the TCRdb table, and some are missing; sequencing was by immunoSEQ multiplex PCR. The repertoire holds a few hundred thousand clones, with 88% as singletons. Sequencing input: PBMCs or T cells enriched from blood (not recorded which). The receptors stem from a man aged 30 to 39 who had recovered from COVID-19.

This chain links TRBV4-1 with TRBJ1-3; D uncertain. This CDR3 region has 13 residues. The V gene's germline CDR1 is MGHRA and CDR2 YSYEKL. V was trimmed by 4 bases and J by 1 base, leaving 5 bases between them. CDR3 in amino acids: CASSPRSGNTIYF. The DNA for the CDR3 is TGCGCCAGCAGCCCACGGTCTGGAAACACCATATATTTT.

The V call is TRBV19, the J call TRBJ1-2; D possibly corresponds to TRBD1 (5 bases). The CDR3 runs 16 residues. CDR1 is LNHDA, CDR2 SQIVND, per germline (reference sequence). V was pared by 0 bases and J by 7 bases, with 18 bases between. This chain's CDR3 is CASSIDKAGNSAGYTF. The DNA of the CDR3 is TGTGCCAGTAGTATAGACAAGGCAGGGAACAGCGCTGGCTACACCTTC.

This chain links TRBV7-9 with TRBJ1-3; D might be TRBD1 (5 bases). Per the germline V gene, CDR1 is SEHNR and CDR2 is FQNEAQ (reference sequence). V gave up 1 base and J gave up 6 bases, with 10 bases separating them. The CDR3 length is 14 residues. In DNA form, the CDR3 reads TGTGCCAGCAGCTTAGACGGGGGAGAAAACACCATATATTTT. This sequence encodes CASSLDGGENTIYF.

CDR3 sequence: CASSLGTGNEAFF. CDR3 nucleotide sequence: TGTGCCAGCAGTCTCGGGACAGGAAATGAAGCTTTCTTT. J is TRBJ1-1 and V is TRBV28, with 8 bases fitting TRBD1. CDR3 size: 13 residues. Germline loops: CDR1 MDHEN, CDR2 SYDVKM. V lost 5 bases and J lost 7; bases outside the gene matches: 6.

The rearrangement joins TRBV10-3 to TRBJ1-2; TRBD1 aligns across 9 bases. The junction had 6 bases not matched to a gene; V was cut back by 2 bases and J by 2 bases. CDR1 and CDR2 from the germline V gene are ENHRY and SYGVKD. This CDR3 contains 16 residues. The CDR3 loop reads CAISEAGTGPNYGYTF. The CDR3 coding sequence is TGTGCCATCAGTGAGGCTGGGACAGGGCCCAACTATGGCTACACCTTC.

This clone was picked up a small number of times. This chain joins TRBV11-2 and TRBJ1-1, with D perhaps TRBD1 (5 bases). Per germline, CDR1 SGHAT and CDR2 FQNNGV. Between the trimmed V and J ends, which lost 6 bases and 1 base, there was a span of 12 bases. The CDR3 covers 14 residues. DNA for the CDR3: TGTGCCAGCAGTGGGGCCAGCCAGAACACTGAAGCTTTCTTT. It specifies CASSGASQNTEAFF.

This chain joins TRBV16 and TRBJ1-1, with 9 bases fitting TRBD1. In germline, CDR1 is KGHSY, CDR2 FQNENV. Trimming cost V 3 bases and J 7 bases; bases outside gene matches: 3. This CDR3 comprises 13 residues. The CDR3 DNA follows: TGTGCCAGCAGCCAGACAGGGGGTAGTGAAGCTTTCTTT. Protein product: CASSQTGGSEAFF.

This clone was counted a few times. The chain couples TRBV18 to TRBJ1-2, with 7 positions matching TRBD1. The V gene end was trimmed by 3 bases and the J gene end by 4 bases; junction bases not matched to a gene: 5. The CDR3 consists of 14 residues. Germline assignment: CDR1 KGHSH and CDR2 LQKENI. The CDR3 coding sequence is TGTGCCAGCTCACCCGGGACAGCCGCCTATGGCTACACCTTC. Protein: CASSPGTAAYGYTF.